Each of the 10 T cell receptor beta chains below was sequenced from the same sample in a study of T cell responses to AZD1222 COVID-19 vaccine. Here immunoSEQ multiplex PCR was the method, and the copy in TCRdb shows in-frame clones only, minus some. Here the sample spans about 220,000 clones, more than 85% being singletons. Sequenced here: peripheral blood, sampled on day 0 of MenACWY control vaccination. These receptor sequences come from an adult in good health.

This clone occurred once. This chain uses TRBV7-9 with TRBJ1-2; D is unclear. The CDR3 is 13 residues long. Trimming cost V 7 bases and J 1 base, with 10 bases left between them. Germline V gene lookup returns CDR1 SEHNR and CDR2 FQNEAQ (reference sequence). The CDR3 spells CASNLGINYGYTF. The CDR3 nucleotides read TGTGCCAGCAATTTAGGAATTAACTATGGCTACACCTTC.

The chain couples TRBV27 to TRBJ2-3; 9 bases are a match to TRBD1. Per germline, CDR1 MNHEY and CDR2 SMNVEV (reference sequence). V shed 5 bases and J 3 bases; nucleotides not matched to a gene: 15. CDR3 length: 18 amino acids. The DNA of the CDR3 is TGTGCCAGCAGTGAGTGGCCTCTGGACAGGGGACCGACAGATACGCAGTATTTT. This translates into CASSEWPLDRGPTDTQYF.

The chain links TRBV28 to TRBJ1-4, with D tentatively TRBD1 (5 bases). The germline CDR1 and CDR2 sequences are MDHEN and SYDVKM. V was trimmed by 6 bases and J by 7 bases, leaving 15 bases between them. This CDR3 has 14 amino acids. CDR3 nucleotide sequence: TGTGCCAGCAGCGTCGGGGGGGGAAGTGAAAAACTGTTTTTT. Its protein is CASSVGGGSEKLFF.

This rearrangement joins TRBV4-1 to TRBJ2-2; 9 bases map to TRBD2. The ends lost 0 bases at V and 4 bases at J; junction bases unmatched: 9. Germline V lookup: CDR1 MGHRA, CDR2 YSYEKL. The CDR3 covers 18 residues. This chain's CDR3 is CASSQDVRLAGPTGELFF. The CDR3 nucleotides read TGCGCCAGCAGCCAAGATGTTCGGCTAGCGGGACCCACCGGGGAGCTGTTTTTT.

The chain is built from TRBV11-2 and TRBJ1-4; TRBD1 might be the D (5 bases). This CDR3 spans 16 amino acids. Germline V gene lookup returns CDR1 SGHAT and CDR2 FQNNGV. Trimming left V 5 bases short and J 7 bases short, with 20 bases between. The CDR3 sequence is CASSPPSAGGVEKLFF. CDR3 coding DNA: TGTGCCAGCAGCCCCCCTTCGGCGGGAGGGGTTGAAAAACTGTTTTTT.

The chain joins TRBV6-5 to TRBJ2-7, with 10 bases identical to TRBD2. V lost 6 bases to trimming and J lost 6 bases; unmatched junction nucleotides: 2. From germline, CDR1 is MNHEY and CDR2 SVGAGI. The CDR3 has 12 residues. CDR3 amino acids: CASSRTSGEQYF. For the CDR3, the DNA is TGTGCCAGCAGCCGGACTAGCGGCGAGCAGTACTTC.

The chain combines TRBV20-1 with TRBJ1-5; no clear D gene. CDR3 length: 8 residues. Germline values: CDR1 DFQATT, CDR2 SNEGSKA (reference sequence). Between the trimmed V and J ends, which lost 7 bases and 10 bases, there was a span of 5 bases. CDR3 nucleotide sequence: TGCAGTGTTGGTCCCCAGCATTTT. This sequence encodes CSVGPQHF.

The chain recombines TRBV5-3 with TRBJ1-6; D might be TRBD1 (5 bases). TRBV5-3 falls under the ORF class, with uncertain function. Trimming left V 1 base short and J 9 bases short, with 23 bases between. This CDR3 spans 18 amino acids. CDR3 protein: CARSLTSRAPGWVSPLHF. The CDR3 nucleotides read TGTGCCAGAAGCTTGACGTCCAGGGCTCCGGGCTGGGTTTCACCCCTCCACTTT.

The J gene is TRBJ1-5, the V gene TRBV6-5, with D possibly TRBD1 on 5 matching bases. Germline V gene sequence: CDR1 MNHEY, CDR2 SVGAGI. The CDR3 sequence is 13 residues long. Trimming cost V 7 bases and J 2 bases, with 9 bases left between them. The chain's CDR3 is CASIQGGNQPQHF. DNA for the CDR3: TGTGCCAGCATTCAGGGCGGCAATCAGCCCCAGCATTTT.

The CDR3 protein is CASSLVRPGGGTEAFF. CDR3 coding DNA: TGTGCCAGCAGCTTAGTTCGCCCGGGAGGGGGCACTGAAGCTTTCTTT. The chain recombines TRBV7-8 with TRBJ1-1; a weak D match, TRBD1 (6 bases). Looked up from germline, CDR1 is SGHVS and CDR2 is FQNEAQ. V was shortened by 1 base and J by 4 bases, with 16 bases between the two germline ends. The CDR3 loop spans 16 amino acids.